The 31 T cell receptor beta chains in this list originate from one sample, sequenced in a study of cytomegalovirus exposure and HLA in healthy donors. Produced via immunoSEQ multiplex PCR; TCRdb's table is partial and in-frame only. Of more than 95,000 clones listed, about 88% are singletons. Sequencing was performed on PBMCs. These receptors were obtained from a woman aged 18-29 years in good health and CMV-seronegative.

The chain is built from TRBV29-1 and TRBJ2-3, with TRBD2 identical over 14 bases. The CDR3 is 15 residues long. Germline assignment: CDR1 SQVTM and CDR2 ANQGSEA. The V segment lost 7 bases and the J segment 9 bases; nucleotides outside the gene matches: 12. CDR3 in DNA: TGCAGCGCCCAGGGACTAGCGGGAGTGGTGGGAACGCAGTATTTT. Its translation is CSAQGLAGVVGTQYF.

V and J are TRBV12-5 and TRBJ2-3; D ambiguous. V was clipped by 2 bases and J by 6 bases, with 9 bases between them. Germline lookup yields CDR1 LGHNT and CDR2 FRNRAP. This CDR3 has 13 residues. In DNA, the CDR3 is TGTGCTAGTGGTTTGAGCCCTACTGATACGCAGTATTTT. Its protein product is CASGLSPTDTQYF.

V and J are TRBV30 and TRBJ1-1; no firm D call. The CDR3 covers 12 residues. Between the trimmed V and J ends, which lost 5 bases and 2 bases, there was a span of 9 bases. Germline V gene data show CDR1 as GTSNPN and CDR2 as SVGIG (reference sequence). This CDR3 is CAWARGNTEAFF. The CDR3 coding sequence is TGTGCCTGGGCAAGAGGAAACACTGAAGCTTTCTTT.

The rearrangement uses TRBV23-1 and TRBJ1-1; D might be TRBD1 (5 bases). TRBV23-1 belongs to the ORF category, with a function that is uncertain. Between the trimmed V and J ends, which lost 2 bases and 5 bases, there was a span of 24 bases. This CDR3 region has 18 residues. The CDR3 region is CASSQTPAGGNLETEAFF. The CDR3, as DNA: TGCGCCAGCAGTCAAACCCCGGCCGGGGGTAACTTGGAGACTGAAGCTTTCTTT.

A few counts support this clone. The chain carries TRBV4-3 and TRBJ2-1; 7 bases are shared with TRBD2. The germline CDR1 and CDR2 sequences are LGHNA and YSLEER. This CDR3 comprises 15 residues. V gave up 0 bases and J gave up 2 bases; unmatched junction bases: 1. DNA of the CDR3: TGCGCCAGCAGCCAAGAACGGGAGGCCTACAATGAGCAGTTCTTC. Encoded protein: CASSQEREAYNEQFF.

This rearrangement joins TRBV4-3 to TRBJ1-2; D gene uncertain. This CDR3 is 16 amino acids long. CDR1 is LGHNA, CDR2 YSLEER, per germline. The V end lost 0 bases, the J end lost 8 bases, and 19 bases lay between the germline ends. The CDR3 spells CASSQEWSNPSGGYTF. In DNA, the CDR3 is TGCGCCAGCAGCCAAGAGTGGTCCAACCCCTCGGGAGGCTACACCTTC.

This clone was counted only a few times. The V gene is TRBV6-6, the J gene TRBJ2-3; the D is unclear. Germline-derived CDR1 and CDR2 are MNHNY and SVGAGI (reference sequence). The length of the CDR3 is 13 residues. Trimming removed 3 bases at V and 7 bases at J, with 11 bases between. CDR3 residues: CASSYQNLNTQYF. As DNA, the CDR3 is TGTGCCAGCAGTTATCAGAACCTCAATACGCAGTATTTT.

The V gene is TRBV5-6, the J gene TRBJ1-2; a possible D gene is TRBD1 (5 bases). Per germline, CDR1 SGHDT and CDR2 YYEEEE. The CDR3 length is 13 residues. Trimming shortened V by 5 bases and J by 5 bases, and 13 bases separated the two germline ends. The CDR3 DNA sequence: TGTGCCAGCAGTTCCCGCGGGGCTTATGGCTACACCTTC. Its protein product is CASSSRGAYGYTF. Full variable domain (missing parts from reference TRBV5-6 and TRBJ1-2): DAGVTQSPTHLIKTRGQQVTLRCSPKSGHDTVSWYQQALGQGPQFIFQYYEEEERQRGNFPDRFSGHQFPNYSSELNVNALLLGDSALYLCASSSRGAYGYTFGSGTRLTVV.

The chain uses TRBV29-1 and TRBJ2-2; 7 nucleotides agree with TRBD2. CDR3 length equals 14 residues. CDR1 and CDR2 from the germline V gene are SQVTM and ANQGSEA. Unmatched junction bases numbered 12, after V lost 7 bases and J lost 7 bases. The CDR3 here is CSAPMEGGNGELFF. The CDR3 DNA sequence: TGCAGCGCCCCTATGGAGGGAGGGAACGGGGAGCTGTTTTTT.

The V call is TRBV28, the J call TRBJ2-7; D is unresolved. Looked up from germline, CDR1 is MDHEN and CDR2 is SYDVKM. V lost 7 bases, J lost 3 bases, and 10 bases lay in between. CDR3 length equals 12 residues. The CDR3 region has the DNA TGTGCCAGCAATGCAGATCGCTACGAGCAGTACTTC. Translating it yields CASNADRYEQYF.

V gene TRBV2 combines with J gene TRBJ1-1; D gene ambiguous. CDR1 SNHLY and CDR2 FYNNEI come from the germline V gene. The CDR3 totals 13 residues. V lost 2 bases and J 10 bases, leaving 14 bases between the germline ends. CDR3 residues: CASSEREQSGAFF. CDR3 in DNA: TGTGCCAGCAGTGAAAGGGAGCAATCAGGAGCTTTCTTT.

This rearrangement joins TRBV28 to TRBJ2-1, with D hard to call. Trimming removed 2 bases at V and 4 bases at J, with 9 bases between. From germline, CDR1 is MDHEN and CDR2 SYDVKM. CDR3 length: 14 amino acids. Written as DNA, the CDR3 is TGTGCCAGCAGTTTAGTTTACAGTTACAATGAGCAGTTCTTC. Translated: CASSLVYSYNEQFF. The full variable domain, rest sourced from reference TRBV28 and TRBJ2-1, is DVKVTQSSRYLVKRTGEKVFLECVQDMDHENMFWYRQDPGLGLRLIYFSYDVKMKEKGDIPEGYSVSREKKERFSLILESASTNQTSMYLCASSLVYSYNEQFFGPGTRLTVL.

The CDR3: CASSPMSWAGGSDEQYV. CDR3 bases: TGTGCCAGCAGCCCAATGAGTTGGGCGGGGGGGTCCGACGAGCAGTACGTC. This sequence joins TRBV5-6 and TRBJ2-7, with TRBD2 matching 9 bases. Germline V gene lookup returns CDR1 SGHDT and CDR2 YYEEEE. Trimming removed 4 bases from V and 5 bases from J; junction bases left unmatched: 16. This CDR3 comprises 17 residues.

The chain is built from TRBV7-9 and TRBJ1-1, with D uncertain. Germline lookup yields CDR1 SEHNR and CDR2 FQNEAQ (reference sequence). This CDR3 comprises 13 residues. Trimming cost V 3 bases and J 3 bases, with 8 bases left between them. This CDR3 is CASSLRADTEAFF. CDR3 in DNA: TGTGCCAGCAGCTTGAGAGCGGACACTGAAGCTTTCTTT.

The V and J genes are TRBV6-1 and TRBJ2-7, with 9 bases that match TRBD2. V gave up 3 bases and J gave up 0 bases; unmatched junction bases: 3. This CDR3 region has 15 residues. Germline-derived CDR1 and CDR2 are MNHNS and SASEGT. The CDR3: CASSDRTSDSYEQYF. The CDR3 region has the DNA TGTGCCAGCAGTGACCGGACTAGCGACTCCTACGAGCAGTACTTC.

This clone has only one observation. CDR3 nucleotide sequence: TGCGCCAGCAGTCAAGGCAACAGGGGAGATACGCAGTATTTT. Its protein is CASSQGNRGDTQYF. The rearrangement joins TRBV23-1 to TRBJ2-3; 7 nucleotides agree with TRBD1. TRBV23-1 is flagged as an ORF with uncertain function. V lost 2 bases and J lost 5; bases outside the gene matches: 4. The CDR3 loop spans 14 amino acids.

This chain connects TRBV27 to TRBJ2-1; 8 bases are a match to TRBD2. The V and J ends lost 3 bases and 4 bases, in that order; junction bases with no gene match: 5. CDR1 is MNHEY, CDR2 SMNVEV, per germline (reference sequence). The CDR3 loop spans 15 amino acids. CDR3 in amino acids: CASSFAGGLYNEQFF. The DNA of the CDR3 is TGTGCCAGCAGTTTTGCGGGGGGTCTATACAATGAGCAGTTCTTC.

This rearrangement joins TRBV28 to TRBJ2-7; D remains unclear. CDR3 length equals 11 residues. V gave up 3 bases and J gave up 3 bases, with 3 bases separating them. Germline values: CDR1 MDHEN, CDR2 SYDVKM. The CDR3 spells CASSFYYEQYF. The CDR3 DNA reads as TGTGCCAGCAGTTTTTACTACGAGCAGTACTTC. Using reference TRBV28 and TRBJ2-7 for the parts outside the CDR3, the full variable domain is DVKVTQSSRYLVKRTGEKVFLECVQDMDHENMFWYRQDPGLGLRLIYFSYDVKMKEKGDIPEGYSVSREKKERFSLILESASTNQTSMYLCASSFYYEQYFGPGTRLTVT.

V is TRBV27 and J is TRBJ2-7, with 7 bases identical to TRBD2. V shed 2 bases and J 2 bases; nucleotides not matched to a gene: 3. Germline V gene sequence: CDR1 MNHEY, CDR2 SMNVEV (reference sequence). This CDR3 spans 14 amino acids. The chain's CDR3 is CASSLRGETYEQYF. The CDR3 nucleotides read TGTGCCAGCAGTTTACGGGGGGAAACCTACGAGCAGTACTTC.

The chain recombines TRBV29-1 with TRBJ2-5; 9 positions match TRBD2. The CDR3 totals 13 residues. J lost 2 bases, V lost 4 bases, and 2 bases had no gene match. CDR1 and CDR2 from the germline V gene are SQVTM and ANQGSEA. CDR3 protein: CSVGTSAQETQYF. The CDR3 nucleotides are TGCAGCGTTGGGACTAGCGCGCAAGAGACCCAGTACTTC.

V is TRBV27 and J is TRBJ2-1, with no clear D. The CDR3 contains 11 residues. V gave up 5 bases and J gave up 10 bases, with 9 bases separating them. The germline CDR1 and CDR2 sequences are MNHEY and SMNVEV (reference sequence). CDR3 coding DNA: TGTGCCAGCAGTGTGGCCGGGGAGCAGTTCTTC. Translation gives CASSVAGEQFF.

The rearrangement joins TRBV18 to TRBJ2-7; TRBD1 is a possible D gene (6 bases). This CDR3 is 12 amino acids long. V lost 2 bases and J lost 5, with 7 bases in between. Germline CDR1 KGHSH, CDR2 LQKENI. The CDR3 nucleotides are TGTGCCAGCTCACCAGGGGGCGACGAGCAGTACTTC. This codes for CASSPGGDEQYF.

V usage is TRBV7-2 and J usage is TRBJ2-1; 10 nucleotides align to TRBD1. V gave up 1 base and J gave up 8 bases; unmatched junction bases: 2. The germline V gene has CDR1 SGHTA and CDR2 FQGNSA. CDR3 length: 14 residues. The CDR3 sequence is CASSLGGTGDEQFF. DNA of the CDR3: TGTGCCAGCAGCTTAGGGGGGACAGGGGATGAGCAGTTCTTC.

The chain couples TRBV6-1 to TRBJ1-1, with D hard to call. The germline gives CDR1 MNHNS, CDR2 SASEGT. The CDR3 runs 14 residues. Trimming removed 2 bases from V and 1 base from J, with 8 bases in between. CDR3 in DNA: TGTGCCAGCAGTGAACATCAGGCGAACACTGAAGCTTTCTTT. Translation gives CASSEHQANTEAFF.

The chain uses TRBV19 and TRBJ2-3, with 7 bases lining up with TRBD2. Germline V gene sequence: CDR1 LNHDA, CDR2 SQIVND (reference sequence). V dropped 3 bases and J dropped 0; count of bases not matched to a gene: 6. This CDR3 is built from 16 residues. CDR3 in amino acids: CASSMGGKPSTDTQYF. The CDR3 DNA reads TGTGCCAGTAGTATGGGGGGGAAGCCTAGCACAGATACGCAGTATTTT.

V usage is TRBV19 and J usage is TRBJ1-2, with 8 positions matching TRBD1. Germline values: CDR1 LNHDA, CDR2 SQIVND (reference sequence). V dropped 4 bases and J dropped 0; count of bases not matched to a gene: 13. The CDR3 spans 18 residues. CDR3 bases: TGTGCCAGTAGTAGGCCCCTTTGGGAGACAGGGGCTAACTATGGCTACACCTTC. Translating it yields CASSRPLWETGANYGYTF.

A single count supports this clone. The chain recombines TRBV6-5 with TRBJ1-5; a weak D match, TRBD1 (5 bases). Trimming took 6 bases from V and 4 from J, leaving 13 bases between them. CDR3 length equals 14 residues. In germline, CDR1 is MNHEY, CDR2 SVGAGI. The CDR3 spells CASSPRQGNQPQHF. The CDR3 DNA sequence: TGTGCCAGCAGCCCCCGGCAGGGTAATCAGCCCCAGCATTTT.

The chain recombines TRBV5-1 with TRBJ2-3; D remains unclear. Per the germline V gene, CDR1 is SGHRS and CDR2 is YFSETQ. The CDR3 spans 12 residues. The germline V and J ends were trimmed by 6 bases and 3 bases, with 8 bases remaining between them. CDR3 sequence reads: CASISETDTQYF. In DNA form, the CDR3 reads TGCGCCAGCATCTCAGAAACAGATACGCAGTATTTT.

The chain employs TRBV19 and TRBJ2-7, with 8 bases lining up with TRBD2. Losses at the gene ends were 2 bases for V and 6 bases for J; bases not matched to a gene: 9. In germline, CDR1 is LNHDA, CDR2 SQIVND (reference sequence). The CDR3 is 15 residues long. Here the CDR3 reads CASSIRGGSGIEQYF. CDR3 in DNA: TGTGCCAGTAGTATAAGGGGAGGTAGCGGGATCGAGCAGTACTTC.

The chain is built from TRBV4-2 and TRBJ2-1; TRBD2 agrees at 10 bases. The CDR3 is 18 amino acids. With 0 bases clipped from V and 4 bases from J, the junction kept 9 bases outside the gene matches. CDR1 is LGHNA, CDR2 YNFKEQ, per germline. The CDR3 DNA is TGTGCCAGCAGCCAAGAGAACCCTCTAGCGGGGGCTTACAATGAGCAGTTCTTC. This sequence encodes CASSQENPLAGAYNEQFF.

This rearrangement joins TRBV19 to TRBJ1-1; possible D gene TRBD1, 6 bases. Germline CDR1 and CDR2: LNHDA and SQIVND (reference sequence). The ends were cut back, 4 bases at V and 6 bases at J, with 15 bases in the middle. The CDR3 runs to 14 residues. CDR3 nucleotides: TGTGCCAGTAGTAAACAACAGGGTAGGGCTGAAGCTTTCTTT. Its protein is CASSKQQGRAEAFF.